This entry lists 27 T cell receptor beta chains sequenced from one sample in a study of response to subunit inactivated influenza vaccine. MiXCR, applied by TCRdb to the RT-PCR reads, yields one record per CDR3 protein. The sample lists roughly 500,000 distinct CDR3 sequences; approximately 15% were seen once. Sequences were derived from CD4+ T cells sorted from PBMCs, sampled less than 30 months after vaccination. The receptor set was obtained from a man aged 50 to 69 who received an inactivated influenza vaccine.

V usage is TRBV20-1 and J usage is TRBJ2-3; 10 bases map to TRBD1. The germline V gene has CDR1 DFQATT and CDR2 SNEGSKA (reference sequence). The junction had 5 bases not matched to a gene; V was cut back by 5 bases and J by 6 bases. The CDR3 length is 13 residues. CDR3 in amino acids: CSAPGQGFDTQYF. The CDR3 coding sequence is TGCAGTGCTCCGGGACAGGGGTTTGATACGCAGTATTTT.

This clonotype occurred a few times. V usage is TRBV6-1 and J usage is TRBJ2-2; TRBD1 aligns across 7 bases. With 8 bases clipped from V and 5 bases from J, the junction kept 11 bases outside the gene matches. Germline CDR1 and CDR2: MNHNS and SASEGT. The length of the CDR3 is 15 residues. CDR3 amino acids: CASSLTGAVTGELFF. DNA for the CDR3: TGTGCCAGCTCCTTAACAGGGGCCGTGACCGGGGAGCTGTTTTTT.

Only a few counts were recorded for this clonotype. The rearrangement joins TRBV20-1 to TRBJ2-3; tentatively, D is TRBD1 (6 bases). The CDR3 runs 12 residues. Germline V lookup: CDR1 DFQATT, CDR2 SNEGSKA (reference sequence). Here the CDR3 reads CSQGFVADTQYF. In DNA form, the CDR3 reads TGCAGCCAGGGGTTCGTGGCAGATACGCAGTATTTT.

This clonotype came up a few times. The J gene is TRBJ2-5, the V gene TRBV12-3 or TRBV12-4; 8 nucleotides match TRBD2. The V segment lost 3 bases and the J segment 5 bases; nucleotides outside the gene matches: 8. CDR3 length: 15 residues. CDR3 sequence: CASSLYGGGTETQYF. CDR3 sequence (DNA): TGTGCCAGCAGTTTGTACGGGGGGGGCACGGAGACCCAGTACTTC.

A word on this clonotype: The junction differs from germline at one of its ends, possibly a read error. This chain connects TRBV2 to TRBJ2-4; 12 bases map to TRBD1. This CDR3 region has 18 residues. Germline-derived CDR1 and CDR2 are SNHLY and FYNNEI. The CDR3 bases are TGTGCCTGCAGCCGGGCGGGACAGGGGGCCATAGCCAAAAACATTCAGTACTTC. The encoded protein is CACSRAGQGAIAKNIQYF.

This clonotype was seen only a few times. This chain connects TRBV11-2 to TRBJ2-2; unclear D gene. V was shortened by 4 bases and J by 7 bases, with 16 bases between the two germline ends. This CDR3 contains 15 residues. Germline lookup yields CDR1 SGHAT and CDR2 FQNNGV. CDR3 sequence: CASSSLVRRGGELFF. For the CDR3, the DNA is TGTGCCAGCAGCTCCCTGGTCAGGCGCGGCGGGGAGCTGTTTTTT.

The CDR3 spells CASSIDQGYTGELFF. CDR3 nucleotides: TGTGCCAGTAGTATAGACCAGGGCTACACCGGGGAGCTGTTTTTT. The chain has TRBV19 and TRBJ2-2; D might be TRBD1 (5 bases). The germline CDR1 and CDR2 sequences are LNHDA and SQIVND (reference sequence). The CDR3 runs to 15 residues. Trimming took 0 bases from V and 3 from J, leaving 8 bases between them.

This clonotype was detected only a few times. The chain links TRBV7-2 to TRBJ2-7; 10 bases align to TRBD2. This CDR3 is 15 amino acids long. Germline loops: CDR1 SGHTA, CDR2 FQGNSA. J gave up 4 bases and V 1 base, and 4 bases lay outside the gene matches. The CDR3 loop reads CASSLEGAGGYEQYF. The CDR3 DNA reads TGTGCCAGCAGCTTAGAGGGAGCGGGAGGGTACGAGCAGTACTTC.

This rearrangement joins TRBV10-2 to TRBJ2-5; 7 nucleotides agree with TRBD2. Germline V gene sequence: CDR1 WSHSY, CDR2 SAAADI. The junction had 4 bases not matched to a gene; V was cut back by 8 bases and J by 4 bases. This CDR3 spans 12 amino acids. The CDR3 DNA follows: TGCGCCAGCCAAGCGGGGTCAGAGACCCAGTACTTC. Translating it yields CASQAGSETQYF.

This clonotype showed up just a few times. The rearrangement links TRBV11-2 to TRBJ2-1, with D perhaps TRBD2 (6 bases). The germline V gene encodes CDR1 SGHAT and CDR2 FQNNGV. Trimming took 1 base from V and 6 from J, leaving 10 bases between them. The CDR3 is made up of 14 amino acids. The chain's CDR3 is CASSLVLGGNEQFF. CDR3 nucleotides: TGTGCCAGCAGCTTAGTACTGGGGGGCAATGAGCAGTTCTTC.

The genes are TRBV7-3 and TRBJ2-1; 8 bases are shared with TRBD2. Germline lookup yields CDR1 SGHTA and CDR2 FQGTGA. This CDR3 is 16 amino acids long. V gave up 6 bases and J gave up 0 bases; unmatched junction bases: 7. The CDR3 DNA is TGTGCCAGCAGTATAGCCGGGACTAGCTCCTACAATGAGCAGTTCTTC. It is translated as CASSIAGTSSYNEQFF.

This clonotype was recorded at least ten times. V is TRBV3-1 and J is TRBJ1-5, with no clear D. CDR3 length equals 14 residues. Deletions cut 0 bases from V and 0 bases from J, with 3 bases between. The germline CDR1 and CDR2 sequences are LGHDT and YNNKEL (reference sequence). The DNA for the CDR3 is TGTGCCAGCAGCCAAGAAAGTAGCAATCAGCCCCAGCATTTT. This gives the protein CASSQESSNQPQHF.

This clonotype was seen ten or more times. This sequence joins TRBV15 and TRBJ2-3, with D unclear. CDR1 is LNHNV and CDR2 is YYDKDF in the germline V gene (reference sequence). The CDR3 has 16 residues. The V and J ends lost 0 bases and 3 bases respectively, with 13 bases between them. The CDR3 is CATSRDLWPRTDTQYF. The CDR3, as DNA: TGTGCCACCAGCAGAGATCTTTGGCCCCGAACAGATACGCAGTATTTT. Full variable domain (remainder filled in from reference TRBV15 and TRBJ2-3): DAMVIQNPRYQVTQFGKPVTLSCSQTLNHNVMYWYQQKSSQAPKLLFHYYDKDFNNEADTPDNFQSRRPNTSFCFLDIRSPGLGDTAMYLCATSRDLWPRTDTQYFGPGTRLTVL.

This rearrangement joins TRBV18 to TRBJ1-2; no clear D. V lost 2 bases to trimming and J lost 8 bases, with 21 bases between them. CDR3 length: 16 amino acids. CDR1 and CDR2 (germline): KGHSH, LQKENI. The CDR3 region is CASSPSEGSLSGGYTF. The DNA of the CDR3 is TGTGCCAGCTCACCATCCGAGGGATCCCTATCGGGGGGCTACACCTTC.

This clonotype occurred many times. This sequence joins TRBV4-2 and TRBJ2-5; D is perhaps TRBD1 (6 bases). Germline V lookup: CDR1 LGHNA, CDR2 YNFKEQ. The CDR3 contains 14 residues. V was cut by 2 bases and J by 4 bases, with 11 bases left in between. The CDR3: CASSQTGIRETQYF. Written as DNA, the CDR3 is TGTGCCAGCAGCCAAACAGGGATACGAGAGACCCAGTACTTC.

This clonotype was observed many times. V usage is TRBV28 and J usage is TRBJ1-5; 9 bases agree with TRBD1. CDR1 and CDR2 from the germline V gene are MDHEN and SYDVKM. This CDR3 is built from 14 residues. J lost 5 bases, V lost 5 bases, and 4 bases had no gene match. CDR3 amino acids: CASSGTGLYQPQHF. CDR3 bases: TGTGCCAGCAGTGGGACAGGGCTGTATCAGCCCCAGCATTTT.

Concerning this clonotype itself: One junction end disagrees with the germline gene, perhaps due to a read error. The chain employs TRBV19 and TRBJ2-7; D might be TRBD1 (8 bases). The CDR3 extends over 15 amino acids. CDR1 and CDR2 (germline): LNHDA, SQIVND (reference sequence). The CDR3 reads CAGSPQTGGAYEQYF. CDR3 bases: TGTGCCGGTAGTCCCCAAACAGGGGGGGCCTACGAGCAGTACTTC. Filled out from reference TRBV19 and TRBJ2-7, the complete variable domain reads DGGITQSPKYLFRKEGQNVTLSCEQNLNHDAMYWYRQDPGQGLRLIYYSQIVNDFQKGDIAEGYSVSREKKESFPLTVTSAQKNPTAFYLCAGSPQTGGAYEQYFGPGTRLTVT.

This clonotype was picked up a small number of times. The rearrangement joins TRBV12-3 or TRBV12-4 to TRBJ1-5; D possibly corresponds to TRBD1 (6 bases). The germline V and J ends were trimmed by 6 bases and 0 bases, with 12 bases remaining between them. The CDR3 is 15 amino acids. This chain's CDR3 is CASRATGNSNQPQHF. The CDR3, as DNA: TGTGCCAGCAGAGCGACAGGAAATAGCAATCAGCCCCAGCATTTT.

This clonotype showed up just a few times. The chain joins TRBV4-2 to TRBJ2-2, with TRBD1 as a possible D gene (6 bases). V lost 0 bases and J 7 bases, leaving 15 bases between the germline ends. This CDR3 contains 16 residues. Germline assignment: CDR1 LGHNA and CDR2 YNFKEQ. In DNA, the CDR3 is TGTGCCAGCAGCCAAGATCACGCAGGGGCCGGCGGGGAGCTGTTTTTT. This codes for CASSQDHAGAGGELFF.

This clonotype was seen many times. The CDR3 spells CASTILGTPQETQYF. In DNA form, the CDR3 reads TGCGCCAGCACCATACTTGGGACACCCCAAGAGACCCAGTACTTC. V and J are TRBV5-1 and TRBJ2-5; TRBD1 might be the D (6 bases). The CDR3 totals 15 residues. V was shortened by 6 bases and J by 1 base, with 16 bases between the two germline ends. Germline values: CDR1 SGHRS, CDR2 YFSETQ.

This clonotype was seen ten or more times. The rearrangement links TRBV12-3 or TRBV12-4 to TRBJ2-1; D might be TRBD1 or TRBD2, each matching 5 bases. V was trimmed by 3 bases and J by 5 bases, leaving 17 bases between them. This CDR3 is built from 16 residues. CDR3 in amino acids: CASSLSGGALNNEQFF. CDR3 sequence (DNA): TGTGCCAGCAGTTTGAGTGGGGGAGCCCTGAACAATGAGCAGTTCTTC.

The genes are TRBV9 and TRBJ2-2; the D gene is possibly TRBD1 (5 bases). This CDR3 contains 13 residues. Trimming cost V 3 bases and J 4 bases, with 7 bases left between them. CDR1 is SGDLS, CDR2 YYNGEE, per germline. CDR3 sequence reads: CASSGRVTGELFF. The CDR3 DNA follows: TGTGCCAGCAGCGGCAGGGTCACCGGGGAGCTGTTTTTT.

In this sample, this clonotype turned up a few times. The chain joins TRBV29-1 to TRBJ2-3; tentative D call: TRBD2 (6 bases). The ends were cut back, 7 bases at V and 4 bases at J, with 18 bases in the middle. CDR1 SQVTM and CDR2 ANQGSEA come from the germline V gene. This CDR3 is built from 14 residues. This CDR3 is CSAPLSGGSDTQYF. The CDR3 nucleotides read TGCAGCGCCCCACTTAGCGGAGGATCAGATACGCAGTATTTT.

This clonotype was seen more than once but under ten times. The gene calls are TRBV2 and TRBJ1-6; unclear D gene. V lost 7 bases, J lost 7 bases, and 17 bases lay in between. The CDR3 has 15 residues. CDR1 SNHLY and CDR2 FYNNEI come from the germline V gene. The CDR3 region is CASTPQPGENSPLHF. In DNA, the CDR3 is TGTGCCAGCACACCACAACCGGGAGAGAATTCACCCCTCCACTTT.

The gene calls are TRBV10-3 and TRBJ2-6, with D possibly being TRBD2 (5 bases). Trimming stripped 6 bases from V and 1 base from J, with 16 bases between. CDR3 size: 17 residues. From germline, CDR1 is ENHRY and CDR2 SYGVKD. The CDR3 reads CAIRGDRQDSGANVLTF. For the CDR3, the DNA is TGTGCCATCAGGGGAGACCGTCAAGATTCTGGGGCCAACGTCCTGACTTTC.

This clonotype occurred many times. The chain has TRBV9 and TRBJ2-5; no reliable D call. V was cut by 0 bases and J by 4 bases, with 7 bases left in between. CDR1 is SGDLS, CDR2 YYNGEE, per germline. This CDR3 has 13 amino acids. Here the CDR3 reads CASSVAFIETQYF. For the CDR3, the DNA is TGTGCCAGCAGCGTAGCTTTTATAGAGACCCAGTACTTC.

The chain links TRBV11-2 to TRBJ1-3; D ambiguous. Trimming took 1 base from V and 7 from J, leaving 8 bases between them. Per the germline V gene, CDR1 is SGHAT and CDR2 is FQNNGV. This CDR3 has 13 amino acids. Written as DNA, the CDR3 is TGTGCCAGCAGCTTAGGCATCAGTAACACCATATATTTT. Translated, it gives CASSLGISNTIYF.